The next 13 T cell receptor beta chains were all read from a single sample in a study of CD8+CD57+ T cells in acquired aplastic anemia. Those patients picked for sequencing had displayed CD8+CD57+ cell expansion on flow cytometry. Genomic DNA was employed as the template in profiling TCR beta VDJ and CDR3. Each CDR3 protein is one row after TCRdb ran MiXCR on the reads. Among a few hundred thousand distinct CDR3 sequences listed, roughly 34% were seen once. Sequenced sample: sorted CD4+, CD8+, or CD8+CD57+ T cells (not recorded which) from PBMCs. The receptors shown here come from a human donor with aplastic anemia.

This clonotype appeared a few times. The chain combines TRBV7-9 with TRBJ2-5, with D perhaps given as TRBD1 or TRBD2 (5 bases each). The CDR3 length is 15 residues. Germline CDR1 and CDR2: SEHNR and FQNEAQ (reference sequence). V shed 5 bases and J shed 5 bases, with 18 bases lying between them. Written as DNA, the CDR3 is TGTGCCAGCAGCGTACCCGGGACCCCGGCTGAGACCCAGTACTTC. Protein product: CASSVPGTPAETQYF.

This clonotype was seen many times. V is TRBV20-1 and J is TRBJ2-7; 7 bases map to TRBD2. Germline trimming cut 0 bases from V and 1 base from J; bases unmatched to any gene: 6. The length of the CDR3 is 15 residues. Germline V lookup: CDR1 DFQATT, CDR2 SNEGSKA (reference sequence). The chain's CDR3 is CSARDELAPSYEQYF. Written as DNA, the CDR3 is TGCAGTGCTAGAGATGAACTAGCGCCTTCCTACGAGCAGTACTTC.

There are many counts of this clonotype. The chain links TRBV9 to TRBJ2-7; 7 bases align to TRBD1. V was pared by 4 bases and J by 3 bases, with 10 bases of the junction left unmatched. The CDR3 runs 15 residues. Looked up from germline, CDR1 is SGDLS and CDR2 is YYNGEE. The CDR3 nucleotides read TGTGCCAGCAGCCCAGGGACAGCCTCCTTCTACGAGCAGTACTTC. Encoded protein: CASSPGTASFYEQYF.

This chain connects TRBV6-1 to TRBJ1-2; possibly TRBD1 for D (5 bases). V was cut by 6 bases and J by 8 bases, with 19 bases left in between. Germline V gives CDR1 MNHNS, CDR2 SASEGT. The CDR3 spans 14 residues. CDR3 in amino acids: CASRPGRRTGGYTF. The DNA of the CDR3 is TGTGCCAGCAGACCGGGACGGCGAACGGGGGGCTACACCTTC.

The chain couples TRBV4-2 to TRBJ2-7, with TRBD1 matching 7 bases. Per germline, CDR1 LGHNA and CDR2 YNFKEQ. CDR3 size: 17 residues. With 3 bases clipped from V and 6 bases from J, the junction kept 17 bases outside the gene matches. In DNA, the CDR3 is TGTGCCAGCAGCCATCTCCGTTTACAGGGGAACTCGCTCGAGCAGTACTTC. This sequence encodes CASSHLRLQGNSLEQYF.

This chain uses TRBV5-8 with TRBJ2-5, with a tentative D call TRBD2 (5 bases). Germline V gene data show CDR1 as SGHTS and CDR2 as YDEGEE. With 4 bases removed from V and 2 bases from J, the gap between germline ends came to 15 bases. CDR3 length: 15 amino acids. CDR3 sequence reads: CASSPEGLAQETQYF. CDR3 DNA sequence: TGTGCCAGCAGCCCGGAAGGTTTAGCGCAAGAGACCCAGTACTTC.

The V call is TRBV14, the J call TRBJ1-1, with D unresolved. Deletions cut 1 base from V and 5 bases from J, with 8 bases between. The CDR3 length is 13 residues. Germline CDR1 SGHDN, CDR2 FVKESK. For the CDR3, the DNA is TGTGCCAGCAGCCAAGTAAGGGATACTGAAGCTTTCTTT. Its translation is CASSQVRDTEAFF.

This clonotype was found many times. The chain joins TRBV20-1 to TRBJ2-7; 10 bases line up with TRBD1. After removal of 6 bases from V and 6 bases from J, the junction contained 5 bases not matched to a gene. CDR1 DFQATT and CDR2 SNEGSKA come from the germline V gene (reference sequence). There are 12 residues in the CDR3. In nucleotides, the CDR3 is TGCAGTGCGTGGGACAGGGGCGCCGAGCAGTACTTC. This gives the protein CSAWDRGAEQYF.

In this sample, this clonotype turned up many times. V gene TRBV6-1 combines with J gene TRBJ2-7; D may be TRBD2 (6 bases). The CDR3 is made up of 12 amino acids. CDR1 is MNHNS and CDR2 is SASEGT in the germline V gene. Trimming took off 8 bases at V and 6 bases at J, with 14 bases between the two ends. CDR3 amino acids: CASSGLASEQYF. DNA for the CDR3: TGTGCCAGCTCCGGCCTAGCGTCCGAGCAGTACTTC.

V usage is TRBV7-9 and J usage is TRBJ2-5, with 9 bases fitting TRBD1. Germline V gene lookup returns CDR1 SEHNR and CDR2 FQNEAQ (reference sequence). V dropped 5 bases and J dropped 2; count of bases not matched to a gene: 6. This CDR3 spans 15 amino acids. CDR3: CASSRGQGFQETQYF. In DNA, the CDR3 is TGTGCCAGCAGCCGGGGACAGGGCTTTCAAGAGACCCAGTACTTC.

This clonotype came up many times. This chain uses TRBV20-1 with TRBJ2-7; 8 nucleotides line up with TRBD1. J gave up 6 bases and V 6 bases, and 10 bases lay outside the gene matches. The CDR3 extends over 13 amino acids. Germline-derived CDR1 and CDR2 are DFQATT and SNEGSKA (reference sequence). CDR3 in amino acids: CSAEYLTGGEQYF. The CDR3 DNA reads TGCAGTGCCGAATATCTCACAGGGGGCGAGCAGTACTTC.

This clonotype was counted ten times or more. The DNA for the CDR3 is TGCAGTGCTAGAGATGACATTGACGGACCCTACGAGCAGTACTTC. It codes for CSARDDIDGPYEQYF. This rearrangement joins TRBV20-1 to TRBJ2-7; D is unclear. The germline V gene has CDR1 DFQATT and CDR2 SNEGSKA (reference sequence). Trimming left V 0 bases short and J 2 bases short, with 14 bases between. The CDR3 has 15 amino acids.

A few counts support this clonotype. This may stem from a read error, because a much larger clone lies one nucleotide away. The chain carries TRBV10-3 and TRBJ1-1; D not resolved. V gave up 5 bases and J gave up 0 bases, with 7 bases separating them. This CDR3 contains 13 residues. CDR1 and CDR2 from the germline V gene are ENHRY and SYGVKD. CDR3 sequence (DNA): TGTGCCATCAGTTTCGGGGTGAACACTGAAGCTTTCTTT. Its protein product is CAISFGVNTEAFF.